This note documents a single T cell receptor beta chain sequence. TCRdb's copy holds only in-frame clones and misses some; the assay was immunoSEQ multiplex PCR. The data hold about 230,000 clones, with around nine tenths observed a single time. These data belong to a study of blood T cell repertoires in COVID-19. On the study more broadly: The United States, Italy and Spain were the sources of the acute and convalescent COVID-19 samples.

With 0 bases removed from V and 8 bases from J, the gap between germline ends came to 17 bases. This CDR3 spans 15 amino acids. The V gene's germline CDR1 is SGHTS and CDR2 YDEGEE. This sequence joins TRBV5-8 and TRBJ1-2, with unresolved D. This sequence was found in a young woman with acute COVID-19. The sample was PBMCs or T cells enriched from blood (not recorded which). CDR3 residues: CASSLARTGMRGYTF. CDR3 nucleotide sequence: TGTGCCAGCAGCTTGGCAAGGACGGGGATGCGCGGCTACACCTTC.